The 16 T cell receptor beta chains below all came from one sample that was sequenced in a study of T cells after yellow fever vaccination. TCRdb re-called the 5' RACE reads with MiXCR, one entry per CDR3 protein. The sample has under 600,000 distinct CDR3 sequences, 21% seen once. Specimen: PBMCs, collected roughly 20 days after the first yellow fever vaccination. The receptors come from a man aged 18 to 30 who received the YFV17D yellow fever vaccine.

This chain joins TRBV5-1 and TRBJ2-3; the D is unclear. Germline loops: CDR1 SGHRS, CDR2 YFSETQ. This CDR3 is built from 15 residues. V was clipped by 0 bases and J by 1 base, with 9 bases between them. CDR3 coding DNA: TGCGCCAGCAGCTTGGGGCTGAGTGGCACAGATACGCAGTATTTT. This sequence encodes CASSLGLSGTDTQYF.

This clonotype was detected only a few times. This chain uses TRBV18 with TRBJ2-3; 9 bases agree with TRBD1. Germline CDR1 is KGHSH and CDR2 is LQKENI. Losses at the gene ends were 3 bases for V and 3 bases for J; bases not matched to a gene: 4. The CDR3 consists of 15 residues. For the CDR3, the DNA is TGTGCCAGCTCACCTCCGGGACAGGGAACAGATACGCAGTATTTT. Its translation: CASSPPGQGTDTQYF.

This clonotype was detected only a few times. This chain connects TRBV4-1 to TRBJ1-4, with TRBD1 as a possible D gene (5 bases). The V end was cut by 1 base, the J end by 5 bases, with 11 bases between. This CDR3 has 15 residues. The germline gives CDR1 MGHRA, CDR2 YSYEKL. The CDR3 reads CASSQVQGANEKLFF. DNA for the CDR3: TGCGCCAGCAGCCAAGTCCAGGGTGCGAATGAAAAACTGTTTTTT.

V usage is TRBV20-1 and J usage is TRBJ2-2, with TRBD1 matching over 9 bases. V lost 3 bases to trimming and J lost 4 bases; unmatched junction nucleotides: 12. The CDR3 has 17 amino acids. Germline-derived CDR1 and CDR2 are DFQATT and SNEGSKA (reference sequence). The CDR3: CSARGASGTGTTGELFF. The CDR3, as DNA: TGCAGTGCTAGGGGGGCCTCCGGGACAGGGACCACCGGGGAGCTGTTTTTT.

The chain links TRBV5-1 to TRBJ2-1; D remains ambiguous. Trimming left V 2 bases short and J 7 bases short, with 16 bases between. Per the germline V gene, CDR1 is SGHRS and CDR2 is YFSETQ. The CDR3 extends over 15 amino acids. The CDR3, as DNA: TGCGCCAGCAGCTTCGACTTGCGTCTACAGAATGAGCAGTTCTTC. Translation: CASSFDLRLQNEQFF.

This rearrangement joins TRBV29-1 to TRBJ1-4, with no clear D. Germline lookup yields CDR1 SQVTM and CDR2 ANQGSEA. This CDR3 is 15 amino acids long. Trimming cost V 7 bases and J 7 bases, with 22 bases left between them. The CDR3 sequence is CSAKGEQAFGEKLFF. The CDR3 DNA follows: TGCAGCGCCAAGGGTGAGCAGGCTTTTGGTGAAAAACTGTTTTTT.

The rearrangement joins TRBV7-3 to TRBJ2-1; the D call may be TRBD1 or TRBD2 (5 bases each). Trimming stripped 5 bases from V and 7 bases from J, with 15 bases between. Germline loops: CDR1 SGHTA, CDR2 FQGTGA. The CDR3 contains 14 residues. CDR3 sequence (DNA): TGTGCCAGCAGCCCTACCGGGACGCAGAATGAGCAGTTCTTC. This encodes CASSPTGTQNEQFF.

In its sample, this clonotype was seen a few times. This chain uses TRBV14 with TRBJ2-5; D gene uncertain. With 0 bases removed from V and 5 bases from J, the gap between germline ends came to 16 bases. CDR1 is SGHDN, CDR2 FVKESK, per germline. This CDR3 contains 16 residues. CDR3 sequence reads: CASSQDMSRSWETQYF. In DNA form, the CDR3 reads TGTGCCAGCAGCCAAGATATGAGCAGGTCTTGGGAGACCCAGTACTTC.

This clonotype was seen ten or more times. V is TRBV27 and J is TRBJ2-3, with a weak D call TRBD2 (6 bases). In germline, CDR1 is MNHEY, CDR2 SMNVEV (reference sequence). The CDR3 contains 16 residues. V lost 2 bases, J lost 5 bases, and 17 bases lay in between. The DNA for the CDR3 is TGTGCCAGCAGTTTAGGCGTGTCTAGCGTGAGAGATACGCAGTATTTT. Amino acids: CASSLGVSSVRDTQYF.

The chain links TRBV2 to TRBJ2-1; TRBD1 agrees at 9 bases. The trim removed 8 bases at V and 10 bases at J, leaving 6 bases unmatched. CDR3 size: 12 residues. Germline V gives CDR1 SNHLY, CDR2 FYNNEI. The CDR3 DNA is TGTGCCAGCGAGGGACAGGGTTACGAGCAGTTCTTC. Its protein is CASEGQGYEQFF.

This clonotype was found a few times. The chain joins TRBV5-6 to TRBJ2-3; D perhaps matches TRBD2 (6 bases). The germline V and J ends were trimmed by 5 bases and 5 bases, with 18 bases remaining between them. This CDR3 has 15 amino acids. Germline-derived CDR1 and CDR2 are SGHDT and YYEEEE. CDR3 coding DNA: TGTGCCAGCAGAGGTACGGGACTTGGAGAAGATACGCAGTATTTT. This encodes CASRGTGLGEDTQYF.

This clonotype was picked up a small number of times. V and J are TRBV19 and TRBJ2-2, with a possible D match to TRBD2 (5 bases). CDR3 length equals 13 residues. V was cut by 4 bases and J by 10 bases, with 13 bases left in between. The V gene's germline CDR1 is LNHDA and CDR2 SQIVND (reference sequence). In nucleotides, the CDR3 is TGTGCCAGTAGTACCCGAACTAGTTTGGAGCTGTTTTTT. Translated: CASSTRTSLELFF.

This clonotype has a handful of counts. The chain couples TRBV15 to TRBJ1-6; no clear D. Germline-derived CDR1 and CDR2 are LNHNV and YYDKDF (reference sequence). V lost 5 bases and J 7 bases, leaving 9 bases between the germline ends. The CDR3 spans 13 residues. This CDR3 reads CATSGSLNSPLHF. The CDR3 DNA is TGTGCCACCAGCGGATCACTGAATTCACCCCTCCACTTT. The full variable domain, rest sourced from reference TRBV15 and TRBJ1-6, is DAMVIQNPRYQVTQFGKPVTLSCSQTLNHNVMYWYQQKSSQAPKLLFHYYDKDFNNEADTPDNFQSRRPNTSFCFLDIRSPGLGDTAMYLCATSGSLNSPLHFGNGTRLTVT.

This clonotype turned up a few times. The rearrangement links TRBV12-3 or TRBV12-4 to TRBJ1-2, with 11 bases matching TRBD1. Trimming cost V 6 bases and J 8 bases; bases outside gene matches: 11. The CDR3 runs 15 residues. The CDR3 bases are TGTGCCAGCAGCCCCAGGACAGGGGGCCGGCGGGGCTACACCTTC. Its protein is CASSPRTGGRRGYTF.

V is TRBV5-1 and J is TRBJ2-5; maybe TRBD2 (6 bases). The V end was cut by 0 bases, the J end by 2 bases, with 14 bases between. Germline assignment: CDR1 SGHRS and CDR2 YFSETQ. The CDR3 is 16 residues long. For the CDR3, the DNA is TGCGCCAGCAGCTTGGGTCGACTAGGAATACAAGAGACCCAGTACTTC. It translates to CASSLGRLGIQETQYF.

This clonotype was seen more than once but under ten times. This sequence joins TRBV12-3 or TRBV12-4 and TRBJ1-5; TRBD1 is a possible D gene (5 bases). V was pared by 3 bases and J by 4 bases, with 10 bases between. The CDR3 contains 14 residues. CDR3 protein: CASSFGGRNQPQHF. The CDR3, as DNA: TGTGCCAGCAGTTTTGGGGGTAGGAATCAGCCCCAGCATTTT.